The sequence of this T cell receptor beta chain was determined in a study of T cells in Graves' hyperthyroidism and ophthalmopathy. Remarks on this clonotype: Its antigen is still unknown.

Stable hyperthyroidism: no ophthalmopathy progression over 18 months of follow-up. From RNA transcripts, TCR beta CDR3 regions were amplified. The study used the HTBI primer set for a first-round RT-PCR of the TCR CDR3. TCRdb used MiXCR to reprocess the multiplex PCR reads, holding one entry per CDR3 protein. The sample has more than 150,000 distinct CDR3 sequences, approximately 15% seen once; the top ten hold 25% to 30%. The study, taken as a whole, reports: Most clonotypes that expanded in the thyroid above 0.001 also showed up in blood.

This clonotype originated in a woman aged 45-60 years with Graves' hyperthyroidism. Specimen: blood.

The CDR3 bases are TGTGCCAGCAGCCAAGATCCCCTTCAAGCGGGGGGGCCTGAAGATACGCAGTATTTT. Encoded protein: CASSQDPLQAGGPEDTQYF. The chain combines TRBV4-2 with TRBJ2-3, with 10 positions matching TRBD2. CDR1 is LGHNA, CDR2 YNFKEQ, per germline. V trimming: 0 bases; J trimming: 5 bases; junction bases outside the gene matches: 14. The length of the CDR3 is 19 residues.